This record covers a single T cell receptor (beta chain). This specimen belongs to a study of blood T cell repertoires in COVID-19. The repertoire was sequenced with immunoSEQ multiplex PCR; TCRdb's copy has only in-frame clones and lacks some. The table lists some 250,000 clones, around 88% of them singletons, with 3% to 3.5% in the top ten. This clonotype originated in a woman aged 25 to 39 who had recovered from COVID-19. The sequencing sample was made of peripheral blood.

CDR3 in amino acids: CASSLVGGGALQYF. The CDR3, as DNA: TGTGCCAGCAGCTTAGTAGGCGGGGGGGCGCTTCAGTACTTC. The rearrangement links TRBV7-2 to TRBJ2-5, with TRBD2 matching 9 bases. There are 14 residues in the CDR3. Germline V gives CDR1 SGHTA, CDR2 FQGNSA. J lost 11 bases, V lost 1 base, and 8 bases had no gene match.